At least ten counts were recorded for the clone carrying this T cell receptor beta chain. Its antigen is currently unknown. The sample is drawn from a study of spatial heterogeneity in lung cancer. The CDR3 totals 16 residues. From germline, CDR1 is MNHEY and CDR2 SMNVEV (reference sequence). Between the trimmed V and J ends, which lost 5 bases and 3 bases, there was a span of 18 bases. Every individual TCR cDNA molecule carried its own unique molecular identifier, which allowed correction of PCR and sequencing errors. TCRdb re-called the 5' RACE reads through MiXCR, storing one row per CDR3 protein. The sample carries 14,000 or so distinct CDR3 sequences, approximately 4.5% recorded once. Stated time point: sample taken at primary tumor resection. Untreated early-stage non-small cell lung cancer patients, some 70 in total, were the donors. Tumor, nontumor lung or frozen PBMC supplied whole RNA, sequenced without sorting.

Study results and limitations: Intratumoral expanded alpha and beta TCR counts were found to track tumor mutation counts.

J is TRBJ2-3 and V is TRBV27; D is possibly TRBD1 or TRBD2 (6 bases each). The source material was lung tumor tissue, sampled at surgery. This receptor was identified in a female donor with early-stage non-small cell lung cancer. CDR3: CASSRIRGAGTDTQYF. The CDR3 DNA reads as TGTGCCAGCAGTAGAATAAGGGGGGCAGGAACAGATACGCAGTATTTT.